Each of the 18 T cell receptor beta chains below was sequenced from the same sample in a study of regulatory T cells in long-lasting Graves disease. Sample time point: newly diagnosed GD, antithyroid drugs for less than 3 months. RNA extracted from PBMCs served as the sequencing template. Relying on iRepertoire HTBI primers and Arm-PCR of CDR3 regions, the team built TCR beta libraries. MiXCR was run by TCRdb on the multiplex PCR reads, yielding one entry per CDR3 protein. Here the sample spans around 500,000 distinct CDR3 sequences, roughly 14% being singletons. Another study also made use of these data, one on T cells in Graves' hyperthyroidism and ophthalmopathy.

Here the sequenced sample was peripheral blood mononuclear cells (PBMCs), taken at new diagnosis, from a patient treated with antithyroid drugs. Every receptor here comes from a man aged 30-40 years with Graves disease.

This clonotype was seen repeatedly, ten times or more. This chain connects TRBV15 to TRBJ2-7; D gene unclear. The length of the CDR3 is 12 residues. Trimming stripped 9 bases from V and 4 bases from J, with 13 bases between. Germline CDR1 and CDR2: LNHNV and YYDKDF (reference sequence). The CDR3 loop is CATSPQGYEQYF. The CDR3 coding sequence is TGTGCCACGTCTCCTCAAGGGTACGAGCAGTACTTC.

This clonotype was detected many times. The chain has TRBV27 and TRBJ1-5; a weak D match, TRBD1 (6 bases). This CDR3 has 14 residues. The germline V and J ends were trimmed by 6 bases and 4 bases, with 13 bases remaining between them. Germline assignment: CDR1 MNHEY and CDR2 SMNVEV (reference sequence). CDR3 bases: TGTGCCAGCAGCCCCGGACAGATAAATCAGCCCCAGCATTTT. As protein: CASSPGQINQPQHF.

This clonotype was seen at least ten times. J is TRBJ2-7 and V is TRBV5-1; 7 nucleotides align to TRBD2. CDR3 length equals 15 residues. Per germline, CDR1 SGHRS and CDR2 YFSETQ. After removal of 5 bases from V and 2 bases from J, the junction contained 10 bases not matched to a gene. The CDR3 DNA reads as TGCGCCAGCAGGCGCGGGCTAGCGGAACCCTACGAGCAGTACTTC. Translating it yields CASRRGLAEPYEQYF.

The chain is built from TRBV6-1 and TRBJ2-6; no firm D call. V was cut by 6 bases and J by 4 bases, with 7 bases left in between. The CDR3 length is 13 residues. From germline, CDR1 is MNHNS and CDR2 SASEGT. The DNA for the CDR3 is TGTGCCAGCAGAGACGGGGGGGCCAACGTCCTGACTTTC. Translated: CASRDGGANVLTF.

The count of this clonotype is one. A single base separates this from a much larger clone, so it may be a read error. DNA for the CDR3: TGTGCCAGCAGTGACAGGGGCTCCCTCCGTACGCCCGAGCAGTACTTC. It codes for CASSDRGSLRTPEQYF. The chain is built from TRBV25-1 and TRBJ2-7; D is perhaps TRBD1 (6 bases). Germline CDR1 reads MGHDK; CDR2 reads SYGVNS. CDR3 size: 16 residues. V dropped 3 bases and J dropped 6 bases, with 21 bases sitting between them.

CDR3 sequence reads: CASSQDFGPYEQYF. The CDR3 DNA reads TGTGCCAGCAGCCAAGATTTTGGGCCCTACGAGCAGTACTTC. This rearrangement joins TRBV14 to TRBJ2-7; D gene ambiguous. The V end was cut by 0 bases, the J end by 2 bases, with 8 bases between. CDR1 is SGHDN and CDR2 is FVKESK in the germline V gene. The CDR3 has 14 amino acids.

This clonotype was detected a few times. The chain joins TRBV10-3 to TRBJ2-2; 12 nucleotides align to TRBD1. The CDR3 loop spans 17 amino acids. Losses at the gene ends were 0 bases for V and 6 bases for J; bases not matched to a gene: 5. The V gene's germline CDR1 is ENHRY and CDR2 SYGVKD. DNA of the CDR3: TGTGCCATCAGTGAGTCCCCGGGACAGGGGGCATCCGGGGAGCTGTTTTTT. Translated, it gives CAISESPGQGASGELFF.

The rearrangement joins TRBV12-3 or TRBV12-4 to TRBJ2-3, with 10 bases fitting TRBD1. Losses at the gene ends were 8 bases for V and 1 base for J; bases not matched to a gene: 6. The CDR3 extends over 15 amino acids. CDR3: CASWPGTGGTDTQYF. Written as DNA, the CDR3 is TGTGCCAGCTGGCCCGGGACAGGGGGCACAGATACGCAGTATTTT.

This clonotype has at least ten counts. V gene TRBV12-3 or TRBV12-4 combines with J gene TRBJ2-7; the D is unclear. V was shortened by 5 bases and J by 6 bases, with 11 bases between the two germline ends. The CDR3 extends over 12 amino acids. The DNA of the CDR3 is TGTGCCAGCAGTCCCAACTCCCCCGAGCAGTACTTC. Translated: CASSPNSPEQYF.

This clonotype showed up many times. The genes are TRBV11-2 and TRBJ2-7; D is undetermined. The CDR3 sequence is 15 residues long. V shed 4 bases and J shed 3 bases, with 16 bases lying between them. Germline CDR1 SGHAT, CDR2 FQNNGV. CDR3 protein: CASSSAPHYYYEQYF. In nucleotides, the CDR3 is TGTGCCAGCAGCTCGGCTCCCCACTACTACTACGAGCAGTACTTC.

This clonotype was recorded many times. V and J are TRBV5-4 and TRBJ2-7; no reliable D call. Trimming stripped 1 base from V and 2 bases from J, with 10 bases between. The CDR3 sequence is 14 residues long. Germline V gives CDR1 SGHNT, CDR2 YYREEE (reference sequence). This CDR3 is CASSLPDEAYEQYF. As DNA, the CDR3 is TGTGCCAGCAGCTTGCCCGACGAGGCCTACGAGCAGTACTTC. Full variable domain (outside the CDR3, taken from reference TRBV5-4 and TRBJ2-7): ETGVTQSPTHLIKTRGQQVTLRCSSQSGHNTVSWYQQALGQGPQFIFQYYREEENGRGNFPPRFSGLQFPNYSSELNVNALELDDSALYLCASSLPDEAYEQYFGPGTRLTVT.

In its sample, this clonotype was seen a few times. The chain uses TRBV10-3 and TRBJ1-5; D is ambiguous. Germline V gives CDR1 ENHRY, CDR2 SYGVKD. V was clipped by 6 bases and J by 5 bases, with 11 bases between them. This CDR3 region has 13 residues. CDR3 coding DNA: TGTGCCATCAGGCCAGGAGATTATCAGCCCCAGCATTTT. It yields the protein CAIRPGDYQPQHF.

This clonotype was picked up many times. This chain uses TRBV12-3 or TRBV12-4 with TRBJ2-1, with TRBD2 matching 11 bases. The CDR3 contains 14 residues. V shed 3 bases and J 12 bases; nucleotides not matched to a gene: 7. In DNA form, the CDR3 reads TGTGCCAGCAGTTTTTTACTAGCGGGAGACAGGCAGTTCTTC. It translates to CASSFLLAGDRQFF.

To note about this clonotype: A much larger clone lies one base from this, so it may be a read error. Because the CDR3 is missing its conserved closing phenylalanine or tryptophan, this is likely a read error. The rearrangement joins TRBV19 to TRBJ1-5, with D perhaps TRBD1 (5 bases). In germline, CDR1 is LNHDA, CDR2 SQIVND (reference sequence). Trimming stripped 4 bases from V and 2 bases from J, with 9 bases between. The CDR3 contains 14 residues. This CDR3 is CASSTTGGNQPQHS. DNA for the CDR3: TGTGCCAGTAGTACCACGGGGGGCAATCAGCCCCAGCATTCT.

This clonotype was detected only a few times. The rearrangement joins TRBV5-1 to TRBJ2-2; D might be TRBD2 (6 bases). There are 17 residues in the CDR3. V was pared by 8 bases and J by 1 base, with 21 bases between. Per the germline V gene, CDR1 is SGHRS and CDR2 is YFSETQ. The CDR3 DNA reads TGCGCCAGGCCGCCAGGGCTCGGAGGGAGGAACACCGGGGAGCTGTTTTTT. Its protein is CARPPGLGGRNTGELFF. The full variable domain, its missing parts supplied by reference TRBV5-1 and TRBJ2-2, is KAGVTQTPRYLIKTRGQQVTLSCSPISGHRSVSWYQQTPGQGLQFLFEYFSETQRNKGNFPGRFSGRQFSNSRSEMNVSTLELGDSALYLCARPPGLGGRNTGELFFGEGSRLTVL.

This clonotype was recorded at least ten times. The chain links TRBV29-1 to TRBJ2-1, with TRBD1 matching 9 bases. The V and J ends lost 8 bases and 6 bases, in that order; junction bases with no gene match: 5. The germline V gene encodes CDR1 SQVTM and CDR2 ANQGSEA. The CDR3 contains 12 residues. The CDR3 here is CSSGQGGNEQFF. The DNA for the CDR3 is TGCAGCTCGGGACAGGGAGGCAATGAGCAGTTCTTC.

This clonotype was seen ten or more times. An end of the junction differs from the germline gene, which may be a read error. DNA of the CDR3: TGCGCCAGCAGCCAAGATCCTTCCCGCTACGAGCAGTACTTC. It encodes CASSQDPSRYEQYF. V and J are TRBV11-2 and TRBJ2-7; no clear D. Germline values: CDR1 SGHAT, CDR2 FQNNGV. There are 14 residues in the CDR3.

CDR3 region: CSAVAGANTGELFF. The CDR3 DNA is TGCAGCGCCGTAGCGGGAGCTAACACCGGGGAGCTGTTTTTT. V is TRBV29-1 and J is TRBJ2-2; the match to TRBD2 covers 9 bases. V shed 7 bases and J 2 bases; nucleotides not matched to a gene: 5. Germline V gene data show CDR1 as SQVTM and CDR2 as ANQGSEA. CDR3 length: 14 amino acids.